The 17 T cell receptor beta chains listed next were all sequenced from one sample in a study of blood T cells in healthy people across ages (dated by TCRdb to the mid-2010s). The library came from 5' RACE. The sequencer was an Illumina HiSeq 2500. A second about 7 to 12 cycle PCR used a sample-barcoded 5' primer and a J-beta primer mix. TCRdb redid the processing of the public reads, applying fastp at Q25 and MiXCR, and retained in-frame beta chains. Every entry covers one CDR3 protein and lists the most common genes and DNA from its rows. Across this sample there are some 800,000 distinct CDR3 sequences, with roughly 25% seen only once. The ten largest make up under 4.5% of the sample. The same sample was also used in a study of T cells of mothers and their children.

Specimen: blood. The receptors stem from a boy aged 5-17 years in good health.

This clonotype was seen many times. This chain joins TRBV6-2 or TRBV6-3 and TRBJ2-1; 10 bases are shared with TRBD2. This CDR3 comprises 15 residues. Germline V gives CDR1 MNHEY, CDR2 SVGEGT. The junction had 2 bases not matched to a gene; V was cut back by 2 bases and J by 4 bases. Here the CDR3 DNA reads TGTGCCAGCAGTTACCTAGCGGGAGCATACAATGAGCAGTTCTTC. Its translation: CASSYLAGAYNEQFF.

In this sample, this clonotype turned up a few times. This chain links TRBV28 with TRBJ1-2; possibly TRBD1 for D (5 bases). Germline CDR1 MDHEN, CDR2 SYDVKM. The CDR3 contains 13 residues. The V gene lost 5 bases and the J gene lost 4 bases, with 11 bases spanning the gap. DNA of the CDR3: TGTGCCAGCAGTCGCCTCGGGGGCTATGGCTACACCTTC. As protein: CASSRLGGYGYTF.

The chain is built from TRBV5-1 and TRBJ1-4; no reliable D call. The V gene lost 5 bases and the J gene lost 0 bases, with 8 bases spanning the gap. The CDR3 totals 14 residues. From germline, CDR1 is SGHRS and CDR2 YFSETQ. CDR3 amino acids: CASRPDSTNEKLFF. CDR3 in DNA: TGCGCCAGCAGGCCAGACTCAACTAATGAAAAACTGTTTTTT.

There are a few counts of this clonotype. The chain has TRBV20-1 and TRBJ2-5; tentatively, D is TRBD2 (5 bases). The end of the DNA aligns better with TRBJ2-7, so the J call may be wrong. Germline assignment: CDR1 DFQATT and CDR2 SNEGSKA (reference sequence). The CDR3 extends over 14 amino acids. The CDR3 is CSALGLEISYEQYF. The CDR3 region has the DNA TGCAGTGCTTTAGGACTGGAGATAAGTTACGAGCAGTACTTC.

The J gene is TRBJ1-2, the V gene TRBV5-1; tentative D call: TRBD1 (5 bases). Germline loops: CDR1 SGHRS, CDR2 YFSETQ. The CDR3 has 15 amino acids. Trimming removed 5 bases at V and 5 bases at J, with 19 bases between. The CDR3 sequence: CASSPGGAHAYGYTF. The CDR3 bases are TGCGCCAGCAGTCCGGGGGGTGCCCACGCTTATGGCTACACCTTC.

The table lists this clonotype with a few counts. The rearrangement links TRBV6-2 or TRBV6-3 to TRBJ1-6; weak D call: TRBD1 (6 bases). The CDR3 is 14 residues long. Germline CDR1 and CDR2: MNHEY and SVGEGT. Deletions cut 6 bases from V and 7 bases from J, with 13 bases between. The CDR3: CASRPWQGNSPLHF. DNA of the CDR3: TGTGCCAGCAGGCCATGGCAGGGGAATTCACCCCTCCACTTT.

The CDR3 loop reads CSVSVGPWMRETQYF. The CDR3 DNA reads TGCAGCGTTTCAGTCGGACCTTGGATGCGGGAGACCCAGTACTTC. The V gene is TRBV29-1, the J gene TRBJ2-1, with unresolved D. The DNA end is a closer match to TRBJ2-5, so the J assignment may be wrong. The CDR3 totals 15 residues. From germline, CDR1 is SQVTM and CDR2 ANQGSEA.

This clonotype occurred a few times. The chain recombines TRBV9 with TRBJ1-1, with TRBD1 as a possible D gene (6 bases). Germline values: CDR1 SGDLS, CDR2 YYNGEE. The CDR3 spans 15 residues. The V and J ends lost 0 bases and 4 bases respectively, with 13 bases between them. CDR3 DNA sequence: TGTGCCAGCAGCGTAGCCCCTACAGGGATCACTGAAGCTTTCTTT. Protein: CASSVAPTGITEAFF. The variable domain in full, completed from reference TRBV9 and TRBJ1-1, reads DSGVTQTPKHLITATGQRVTLRCSPRSGDLSVYWYQQSLDQGLQFLIQYYNGEERAKGNILERFSAQQFPDLHSELNLSSLELGDSALYFCASSVAPTGITEAFFGQGTRLTVV.

The J gene is TRBJ1-3, the V gene TRBV6-6, with no clear D. The CDR3 length is 14 residues. Trimming removed 5 bases from V and 3 bases from J, with 11 bases in between. Germline V gives CDR1 MNHNY, CDR2 SVGAGI (reference sequence). The CDR3 sequence: CASSPGGGGNTIYF. The DNA of the CDR3 is TGTGCCAGCAGTCCCGGCGGTGGTGGAAACACCATATATTTT.

V usage is TRBV6-2 or TRBV6-3 and J usage is TRBJ2-1; 15 bases fit TRBD2. V shed 5 bases, J shed 4 bases, and the junction held 9 bases outside the gene matches. The CDR3 has 18 residues. From germline, CDR1 is MNHEY and CDR2 SVGEGT. The CDR3 spells CASSPIRTSGRGYNEQFF. CDR3 DNA: TGTGCCAGCAGTCCCATCCGGACTAGCGGGAGGGGGTACAATGAGCAGTTCTTC.

The chain employs TRBV7-3 and TRBJ2-1; perhaps TRBD2 as D (5 bases). The tail of the sequence fits TRBJ2-5 better, so the J call may be wrong. Germline loops: CDR1 SGHTA, CDR2 FQGTGA. The CDR3 has 15 amino acids. The CDR3 nucleotides are TGTGCCAGCAGCCGTGACGGGGTCGTTGGAGAGACCCAGTACTTC. It specifies CASSRDGVVGETQYF.

In its sample, this clonotype was seen a few times. The chain combines TRBV5-1 with TRBJ2-1; D is unresolved. CDR1 and CDR2 (germline): SGHRS, YFSETQ. Trimming removed 6 bases at V and 2 bases at J, with 9 bases between. CDR3 length equals 13 residues. As DNA, the CDR3 is TGCGCCAGCACCCTGGGAACCTACAATGAGCAGTTCTTC. Its protein product is CASTLGTYNEQFF.

This chain joins TRBV20-1 and TRBJ2-7, with D uncertain. The J call may not be correct, given that the DNA end is closer to TRBJ2-1. There are 13 residues in the CDR3. Germline assignment: CDR1 DFQATT and CDR2 SNEGSKA (reference sequence). CDR3 sequence (DNA): TGCAGTGCTTTATCTTCGGTTGGCAATGAGCAGTTCTTC. Its translation is CSALSSVGNEQFF.

This clonotype has only a few counts. The CDR3: CASSPHPDRRYGYTF. CDR3 sequence (DNA): TGTGCCAGCAGCCCCCACCCCGACAGGCGCTATGGCTACACCTTC. This rearrangement joins TRBV7-3 to TRBJ1-2; tentatively, D is TRBD1 (6 bases). The CDR3 length is 15 residues. CDR1 SGHTA and CDR2 FQGTGA come from the germline V gene. V lost 5 bases to trimming and J lost 4 bases, with 17 bases between them.

The chain links TRBV10-3 to TRBJ2-1, with D uncertain. Germline CDR1 and CDR2: ENHRY and SYGVKD. This CDR3 is built from 14 residues. The V end lost 4 bases, the J end lost 2 bases, and 9 bases lay between the germline ends. The CDR3 region is CAISVVEPYNEQFF. CDR3 nucleotides: TGTGCCATCAGTGTTGTGGAACCCTACAATGAGCAGTTCTTC.

There are a few counts of this clonotype. This chain joins TRBV20-1 and TRBJ2-1; possibly TRBD1 or TRBD2 for D (5 bases each). This CDR3 has 14 amino acids. Trimming removed 5 bases from V and 8 bases from J, with 19 bases in between. Germline CDR1 reads DFQATT; CDR2 reads SNEGSKA (reference sequence). CDR3 sequence (DNA): TGCAGTGCTCGGGACCAATCCCTCCCCTATGAGCAGTTCTTC. Amino acids: CSARDQSLPYEQFF.

This sequence joins TRBV5-6 and TRBJ1-6; 7 nucleotides line up with TRBD1. Germline V lookup: CDR1 SGHDT, CDR2 YYEEEE. With 4 bases clipped from V and 5 bases from J, the junction kept 6 bases outside the gene matches. This CDR3 is built from 15 residues. CDR3 residues: CASSLLQGNNSPLHF. CDR3 DNA sequence: TGTGCCAGCAGCCTTCTACAGGGGAATAATTCACCCCTCCACTTT.